This T cell receptor beta chain was profiled in a study of long-term antiretroviral therapy in people with HIV. Treatment for all HIV-infected participants took place in the United States. In germline, CDR1 is SEHNR, CDR2 FQNEAQ (reference sequence). The CDR3 length is 19 residues. Trimming removed 1 base from V and 6 bases from J; junction bases left unmatched: 16. Version v3.0 of the immunoSEQ assay was performed at survey level. Each sample aimed for about 35,000-50,000 sequenced T-cell genomes. The protocol was immunoSEQ multiplex PCR, while the TCRdb copy is restricted to in-frame clones and leaves out a portion. This table has tens of thousands of clones, around 83% appearing once.

The specimen comprised unsorted PBMCs, sampled 0.4 years after starting antiretroviral therapy. The TCR sequence derives from a man between 50 and 59 years old with HIV. The chain employs TRBV7-9 and TRBJ2-3; 10 nucleotides line up with TRBD2. The CDR3 protein is CASSLGRASGGPSADTQYF. CDR3 nucleotides: TGTGCCAGCAGCTTAGGGCGGGCTAGCGGGGGCCCCTCAGCGGATACGCAGTATTTT.